One sample yielded the 5 T cell receptor beta chains listed below, sequenced in a study of technical replicates of blood from several donors. Here immunoSEQ multiplex PCR was the method, and the copy in TCRdb shows in-frame clones only, minus some. The sample holds about 81,000 clones, around 96% seen once. The sequenced sample consisted of T cells isolated from PBMCs. All receptors come from a human donor in good health.

The genes are TRBV9 and TRBJ1-5, with D possibly TRBD1 on 5 matching bases. The CDR3 has 15 residues. The V gene's germline CDR1 is SGDLS and CDR2 YYNGEE. Trimming stripped 3 bases from V and 6 bases from J, with 16 bases between. In DNA form, the CDR3 reads TGTGCCAGCAGCGCCTTCCAGGGTCTCGGTCAGCCCCAGCATTTT. Its protein product is CASSAFQGLGQPQHF.

The chain has TRBV9 and TRBJ2-7; 8 bases map to TRBD2. CDR3 length: 17 amino acids. CDR1 is SGDLS, CDR2 YYNGEE, per germline. V dropped 1 base and J dropped 2; count of bases not matched to a gene: 11. DNA of the CDR3: TGTGCCAGCAGCGTACATCCTGGGGTAGCGGGGACCTACGAGCAGTACTTC. Amino acid sequence: CASSVHPGVAGTYEQYF.

The gene calls are TRBV4-1 and TRBJ2-1; maybe TRBD2 (5 bases). V lost 1 base, J lost 4 bases, and 8 bases lay in between. The CDR3 has 14 residues. Germline CDR1 reads MGHRA; CDR2 reads YSYEKL. The CDR3 DNA reads as TGCGCCAGCAGCCAAGGGCGGGCTTACAATGAGCAGTTCTTC. Its protein is CASSQGRAYNEQFF.

The gene calls are TRBV4-2 and TRBJ2-2; tentatively, D is TRBD2 (6 bases). The germline V gene has CDR1 LGHNA and CDR2 YNFKEQ. The CDR3 runs 16 residues. The V and J ends lost 0 bases and 6 bases respectively, with 14 bases between them. CDR3 sequence: CASSQEPGLQPGELFF. Here the CDR3 DNA reads TGTGCCAGCAGCCAAGAACCGGGACTCCAGCCCGGGGAGCTGTTTTTT.

The J gene is TRBJ1-1, the V gene TRBV5-1, with D maybe TRBD1 (5 bases). CDR3 length: 13 residues. V gave up 0 bases and J gave up 10 bases, with 13 bases separating them. CDR1 is SGHRS, CDR2 YFSETQ, per germline. The CDR3 sequence: CASSLEGISAAFF. The CDR3 DNA reads as TGCGCCAGCAGCTTGGAGGGGATCTCTGCAGCTTTCTTT. Using reference TRBV5-1 and TRBJ1-1 for the parts outside the CDR3, the full variable domain is KAGVTQTPRYLIKTRGQQVTLSCSPISGHRSVSWYQQTPGQGLQFLFEYFSETQRNKGNFPGRFSGRQFSNSRSEMNVSTLELGDSALYLCASSLEGISAAFFGQGTRLTVV.